This T cell receptor beta chain emerged from a study of T cells in Graves' hyperthyroidism and ophthalmopathy. Fresh peripheral blood, approximately 10 ml, yielded the PBMCs. What was amplified from RNA transcripts were TCR beta CDR3 regions. Carried out on the TCR CDR3, a first-round RT-PCR used the HTBI primer set. TCRdb reprocessed the multiplex PCR reads via MiXCR and lists one record per CDR3 protein. The sample includes about 640,000 distinct CDR3 sequences, more than 12% of them seen just once. Per the germline V gene, CDR1 is SGHTA and CDR2 is FQGNSA. This CDR3 is 15 amino acids long. V shed 5 bases and J 5 bases; nucleotides not matched to a gene: 8.

This clonotype was obtained from a woman in her fifties or sixties with Graves' ophthalmopathy. Sequencing input: blood. The V call is TRBV7-2, the J call TRBJ2-2, with 7 bases lining up with TRBD2. CDR3 sequence reads: CASSQLATATGELFF. The CDR3 bases are TGTGCCAGCAGCCAACTAGCGACCGCTACCGGGGAGCTGTTTTTT.